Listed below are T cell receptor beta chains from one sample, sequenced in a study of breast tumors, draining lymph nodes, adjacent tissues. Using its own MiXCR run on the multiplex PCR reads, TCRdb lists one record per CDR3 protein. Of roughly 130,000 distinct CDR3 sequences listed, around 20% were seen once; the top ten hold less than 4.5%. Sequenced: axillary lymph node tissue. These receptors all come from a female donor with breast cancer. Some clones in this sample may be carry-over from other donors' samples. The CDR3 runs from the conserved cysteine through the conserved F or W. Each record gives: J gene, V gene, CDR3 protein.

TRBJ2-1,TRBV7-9,CASSPSGTSGAGNERFF
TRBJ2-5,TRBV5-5,CASSHLTQLAGGTQYF
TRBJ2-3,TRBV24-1,CATSDLGAANGADTQYF
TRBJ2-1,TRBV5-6,CASSLLGALSSYNEQFF
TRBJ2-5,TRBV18,CASSQRTGTTETQYF
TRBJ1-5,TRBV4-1,CASSQDILNQPQHF
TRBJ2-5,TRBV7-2,CASSLNPRGETQYF
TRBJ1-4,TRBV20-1,CSARIVRRGGEKLFF
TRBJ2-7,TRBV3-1,CASSQWGRYEQYF
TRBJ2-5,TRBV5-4,CASSLGAAQETQYF
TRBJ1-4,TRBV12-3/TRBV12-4,CASSYGQGDNEKLFF
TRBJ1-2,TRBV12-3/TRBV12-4,CASSFNLYEGLSYYGYTF
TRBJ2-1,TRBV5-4,CVSSLGGSSSYNEQFF
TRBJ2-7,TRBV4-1,CASSQDSRGTYEQYF
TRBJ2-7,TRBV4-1,CASSQEMSYSGSYEQYF
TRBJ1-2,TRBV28,CASSSARNYGYTF
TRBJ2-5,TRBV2,CASSDRGGETQYF
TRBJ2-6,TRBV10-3,CAISPDRVKGANVLTF
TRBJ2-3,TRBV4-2,CASSQAYTDTQYF
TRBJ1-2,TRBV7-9,CASSLAVTGSNYGYTF